The 30 T cell receptor beta chains below all came from one sample that was sequenced in a study of siplizumab effects on memory and regulatory T cells. The repertoire was sequenced with immunoSEQ multiplex PCR; TCRdb's copy has only in-frame clones and lacks some. This sample has 100,000 or so clones; about 93% occur once, and the top ten carry over 0.15%. Material: non-Treg CD4+ T cells sorted from blood. The receptors come from a human donor in good health.

The rearrangement joins TRBV7-2 to TRBJ1-4; perhaps TRBD1 as D (5 bases). Between the trimmed V and J ends, which lost 2 bases and 8 bases, there was a span of 12 bases. This CDR3 is 14 amino acids long. The germline V gene encodes CDR1 SGHTA and CDR2 FQGNSA. The CDR3 DNA reads as TGTGCCAGCAGCTTAACCAGGGCGGGGGAAAAACTGTTTTTT. Residues: CASSLTRAGEKLFF.

The V call is TRBV6-5, the J call TRBJ1-2; TRBD1 aligns across 7 bases. This CDR3 comprises 15 residues. Losses at the gene ends were 6 bases for V and 0 bases for J; bases not matched to a gene: 7. Germline V gene data show CDR1 as MNHEY and CDR2 as SVGAGI. As DNA, the CDR3 is TGTGCCAGCAGGGGACAGTACAAGTCTAACTATGGCTACACCTTC. This translates into CASRGQYKSNYGYTF.

This clone has a single count. The chain links TRBV10-2 to TRBJ2-5; TRBD2 matches at 8 bases. CDR1 is WSHSY, CDR2 SAAADI, per germline. This CDR3 comprises 19 residues. V lost 6 bases and J lost 2; bases outside the gene matches: 20. The CDR3 protein is CASRDGRGYSGTTQETQYF. CDR3 bases: TGCGCCAGCAGGGACGGAAGAGGATATAGCGGGACGACTCAAGAGACCCAGTACTTC.

The sample holds one count of this clone. The chain combines TRBV19 with TRBJ2-1; 9 positions match TRBD1. Germline lookup yields CDR1 LNHDA and CDR2 SQIVND (reference sequence). With 9 bases clipped from V and 8 bases from J, the junction kept 2 bases outside the gene matches. This CDR3 comprises 11 residues. CDR3 nucleotide sequence: TGTGCCAGCCGGACAGGGGATGAGCAGTTCTTC. The encoded protein is CASRTGDEQFF.

This chain uses TRBV7-9 with TRBJ2-1, with 12 bases aligning to TRBD1. V shed 5 bases and J 5 bases; nucleotides not matched to a gene: 7. This CDR3 comprises 16 residues. CDR1 and CDR2 (germline): SEHNR, FQNEAQ (reference sequence). CDR3: CASSVSGTGGHNEQFF. In nucleotides, the CDR3 is TGTGCCAGCAGCGTTTCCGGGACAGGGGGCCACAATGAGCAGTTCTTC.

The chain carries TRBV30 and TRBJ2-7, with a weak D call TRBD1 (6 bases). The CDR3 loop spans 11 amino acids. V shed 5 bases and J shed 1 base, with 6 bases lying between them. Germline-derived CDR1 and CDR2 are GTSNPN and SVGIG (reference sequence). CDR3 in amino acids: CAWDRSYEQYF. The CDR3 DNA reads as TGTGCCTGGGACAGGTCCTACGAGCAGTACTTC.

The chain recombines TRBV29-1 with TRBJ2-5; D unresolved. The CDR3 extends over 13 amino acids. CDR1 is SQVTM, CDR2 ANQGSEA, per germline. Between the trimmed V and J ends, which lost 1 base and 4 bases, there was a span of 10 bases. The CDR3 is CSVEGAGLETQYF. CDR3 nucleotides: TGCAGCGTTGAAGGGGCTGGGTTAGAGACCCAGTACTTC.

The chain couples TRBV2 to TRBJ2-3; D might be TRBD2 (5 bases). The CDR3 consists of 14 residues. CDR1 and CDR2 (germline): SNHLY, FYNNEI. V lost 6 bases, J lost 7 bases, and 17 bases lay in between. The CDR3 reads CASRDRLALNTQYF. The CDR3 region has the DNA TGTGCCAGCAGAGATCGGCTAGCCTTAAATACGCAGTATTTT.

The chain has TRBV7-9 and TRBJ1-1; TRBD1 agrees at 8 bases. CDR3 length: 16 amino acids. V gave up 4 bases and J gave up 5 bases; unmatched junction bases: 12. Germline values: CDR1 SEHNR, CDR2 FQNEAQ (reference sequence). Written as DNA, the CDR3 is TGTGCCAGCAGCTCCTCACCCCGCAGGGGGCCGACTGAAGCTTTCTTT. The encoded protein is CASSSSPRRGPTEAFF.

This chain connects TRBV18 to TRBJ2-5; D call uncertain. The V end was cut by 1 base, the J end by 1 base, with 4 bases between. This CDR3 is built from 13 residues. Germline CDR1 reads KGHSH; CDR2 reads LQKENI. CDR3 nucleotides: TGTGCCAGCTCACCACAGGCCCAAGAGACCCAGTACTTC. Its translation: CASSPQAQETQYF.

This clone was seen just once. V and J are TRBV29-1 and TRBJ1-4, with D tentatively TRBD1 (5 bases). Per the germline V gene, CDR1 is SQVTM and CDR2 is ANQGSEA. The CDR3 contains 13 residues. V was trimmed by 5 bases and J by 8 bases, leaving 15 bases between them. The CDR3 loop reads CSVKSGTAEKLFF. The CDR3 bases are TGCAGCGTTAAATCCGGGACCGCCGAAAAACTGTTTTTT.

V gene TRBV11-2 combines with J gene TRBJ1-6; D is unresolved. V lost 3 bases, J lost 8 bases, and 14 bases lay in between. The germline V gene has CDR1 SGHAT and CDR2 FQNNGV. This CDR3 is 15 amino acids long. The CDR3 DNA reads as TGTGCCAGCAGCTTGTACAGCGTAGGAGATTCACCCCTCCACTTT. This gives the protein CASSLYSVGDSPLHF.

J is TRBJ1-4 and V is TRBV6-5, with 9 bases fitting TRBD1. The CDR3 covers 14 residues. Looked up from germline, CDR1 is MNHEY and CDR2 is SVGAGI. V was pared by 5 bases and J by 8 bases, with 6 bases of the junction left unmatched. CDR3 residues: CASSKGQGGEKLFF. CDR3 DNA sequence: TGTGCCAGCAGTAAGGGACAGGGTGGAGAAAAACTGTTTTTT.

The chain links TRBV5-4 to TRBJ2-1; 9 bases line up with TRBD2. The germline V gene has CDR1 SGHNT and CDR2 YYREEE (reference sequence). V dropped 1 base and J dropped 7; count of bases not matched to a gene: 9. CDR3 length equals 16 residues. The CDR3 nucleotides read TGTGCCAGCAGCTTGATTAAGCGGGGGGTCGGGAATGAGCAGTTCTTC. Protein product: CASSLIKRGVGNEQFF.

The V and J genes are TRBV2 and TRBJ2-5, with D maybe TRBD2 (5 bases). V shed 7 bases and J shed 1 base, with 7 bases lying between them. This CDR3 is 12 amino acids long. Germline V CDR1 and CDR2: SNHLY, FYNNEI. The CDR3 is CASNAGQETQYF. The CDR3 nucleotides are TGTGCCAGCAATGCGGGCCAAGAGACCCAGTACTTC. Supplemented by reference TRBV2 and TRBJ2-5, the full variable domain reads EPEVTQTPSHQVTQMGQEVILRCVPISNHLYFYWYRQILGQKVEFLVSFYNNEISEKSEIFDDQFSVERPDGSNFTLKIRSTKLEDSAMYFCASNAGQETQYFGPGTRLLVL.

V is TRBV5-4 and J is TRBJ1-1; 10 nucleotides line up with TRBD1. Germline V CDR1 and CDR2: SGHNT, YYREEE (reference sequence). The CDR3 runs 14 residues. The V segment lost 6 bases and the J segment 10 bases; nucleotides outside the gene matches: 12. This CDR3 is CASNMIGQGGGAFF. CDR3 nucleotides: TGTGCCAGCAACATGATCGGACAGGGGGGTGGAGCTTTCTTT.

This rearrangement joins TRBV5-6 to TRBJ2-6; no clear D. V was cut by 5 bases and J by 2 bases, with 5 bases left in between. This CDR3 region has 13 residues. CDR1 and CDR2 (germline): SGHDT, YYEEEE. The CDR3 sequence: CASSLAGANVLTF. The CDR3 DNA reads as TGTGCCAGCAGTTTAGCTGGGGCCAACGTCCTGACTTTC.

The CDR3, as DNA: TGTGCCAGCAGACCACAGGGCTATAATTCACCCCTCCACTTT. The encoded protein is CASRPQGYNSPLHF. The chain employs TRBV11-1 and TRBJ1-6; the D gene is possibly TRBD1 (6 bases). The CDR3 is 14 residues long. Germline lookup yields CDR1 SGHAT and CDR2 FQDESV (reference sequence). The ends were cut back, 6 bases at V and 3 bases at J, with 9 bases in the middle.

The chain is built from TRBV4-1 and TRBJ1-2; no clear D gene. The CDR3 has 13 residues. CDR1 and CDR2 (germline): MGHRA, YSYEKL. The germline V and J ends were trimmed by 1 base and 8 bases, with 11 bases remaining between them. The CDR3 nucleotides read TGCGCCAGCAGCCAAGCTTCGACATCCGGCTACACCTTC. Translated: CASSQASTSGYTF.

The V gene is TRBV5-1, the J gene TRBJ2-1; the D gene is possibly TRBD1 (5 bases). The CDR3 loop spans 14 amino acids. Germline values: CDR1 SGHRS, CDR2 YFSETQ. V was clipped by 6 bases and J by 7 bases, with 17 bases between them. The CDR3 DNA follows: TGCGCCAGCAAGGCCAGGGTGAATGGAAATGAGCAGTTCTTC. Protein product: CASKARVNGNEQFF.

V and J are TRBV6-5 and TRBJ2-1; 10 bases map to TRBD2. The trim removed 0 bases at V and 8 bases at J, leaving 7 bases unmatched. Per germline, CDR1 MNHEY and CDR2 SVGAGI. The CDR3 length is 16 residues. This CDR3 is CASSYSGTSEGDEQFF. The CDR3 DNA reads as TGTGCCAGCAGTTACTCCGGGACTAGCGAGGGGGATGAGCAGTTCTTC.

V gene TRBV2 combines with J gene TRBJ1-5, with 9 bases matching TRBD1. The CDR3 contains 15 residues. The ends lost 7 bases at V and 6 bases at J; junction bases unmatched: 10. Germline V gene sequence: CDR1 SNHLY, CDR2 FYNNEI. CDR3 DNA: TGTGCCAGCACCCCGGGACAGGGATTCTCTCAGCCCCAGCATTTT. This codes for CASTPGQGFSQPQHF.

The chain joins TRBV5-1 to TRBJ2-3, with D possibly TRBD2 on 6 matching bases. Germline CDR1 SGHRS, CDR2 YFSETQ. Trimming removed 0 bases from V and 6 bases from J, with 14 bases in between. The CDR3 covers 15 residues. For the CDR3, the DNA is TGCGCCAGCAGCTTGGGACCGAGGGAGGCTGATACGCAGTATTTT. Its protein is CASSLGPREADTQYF.

This clone occurred once. The CDR3 DNA reads TGTGCCAGCAGCTTAGTGGCGGGGGGGAACAATGAGCAGTTCTTC. Translating it yields CASSLVAGGNNEQFF. The chain has TRBV7-8 and TRBJ2-1, with 9 bases that match TRBD2. The CDR3 spans 15 residues. V gave up 1 base and J gave up 5 bases; unmatched junction bases: 3. CDR1 SGHVS and CDR2 FQNEAQ come from the germline V gene.

This clone was seen more than once but under ten times. The chain links TRBV10-3 to TRBJ1-5; the D is unclear. CDR1 is ENHRY, CDR2 SYGVKD, per germline. The CDR3 has 15 amino acids. V dropped 3 bases and J dropped 5 bases, with 14 bases sitting between them. DNA of the CDR3: TGTGCCATCAGTGACGGGCCCCTTGGAGATCAGCCCCAGCATTTT. This translates into CAISDGPLGDQPQHF.

V gene TRBV19 combines with J gene TRBJ2-7; 9 bases fit TRBD1. The junction had 8 bases not matched to a gene; V was cut back by 6 bases and J by 5 bases. The CDR3 consists of 14 residues. Germline loops: CDR1 LNHDA, CDR2 SQIVND (reference sequence). CDR3 loop: CASSRQGGGDEQYF. CDR3 coding DNA: TGTGCCAGTAGCCGACAGGGGGGCGGCGACGAGCAGTACTTC.

V usage is TRBV19 and J usage is TRBJ1-2; no definite D call. From germline, CDR1 is LNHDA and CDR2 SQIVND (reference sequence). The CDR3 sequence is 12 residues long. The germline V and J ends were trimmed by 5 bases and 5 bases, with 9 bases remaining between them. The CDR3 DNA reads TGTGCCAGTAGTCCCGCCTCGTATGGCTACACCTTC. This gives the protein CASSPASYGYTF.

The CDR3: CASGAYSNQPQHF. CDR3 sequence (DNA): TGTGCCAGCGGTGCCTATAGCAATCAGCCCCAGCATTTT. The rearrangement uses TRBV2 and TRBJ1-5; D remains ambiguous. This CDR3 contains 13 residues. Germline-derived CDR1 and CDR2 are SNHLY and FYNNEI. V gave up 8 bases and J gave up 0 bases, with 8 bases separating them.

The rearrangement uses TRBV6-5 and TRBJ1-3, with a weak D call TRBD1 (6 bases). Looked up from germline, CDR1 is MNHEY and CDR2 is SVGAGI. Deletions cut 2 bases from V and 1 base from J, with 12 bases between. This CDR3 contains 16 residues. The CDR3 DNA sequence: TGTGCCAGCAGTTACCTACAGGGTTCGTCTGGAAACACCATATATTTT. It specifies CASSYLQGSSGNTIYF.

The rearrangement joins TRBV9 to TRBJ2-5; 9 nucleotides line up with TRBD2. From germline, CDR1 is SGDLS and CDR2 YYNGEE. The CDR3 loop spans 14 amino acids. The J segment lost 5 bases and the V segment lost 0 bases, leaving 2 bases of the junction unmatched. The chain's CDR3 is CASSVGAGGETQYF. CDR3 DNA sequence: TGTGCCAGCAGCGTAGGAGCGGGGGGTGAGACCCAGTACTTC.